This T cell receptor (beta chain) was sequenced during a study of blood T cell repertoires in COVID-19. Study information: Acute and convalescent COVID-19 samples came from the United States, Italy and Spain. PBMCs, B-cell-depleted T cells, or T cells provided the cDNA or gDNA that made up the material.

Per the original methods: The authors estimated nucleated cell counts from reference gene primer amplification. Only in-frame clones appear in the TCRdb table, and some are missing; sequencing was by immunoSEQ multiplex PCR. That table furnishes V, J and clone size, whereas the DNA furnished D and trimming. The data show under 45,000 clones, roughly 88% seen once. The CDR3 runs to 14 residues. The ends lost 6 bases at V and 1 base at J; junction bases unmatched: 4. Per germline, CDR1 ENHRY and CDR2 SYGVKD. The sequencing sample was made of peripheral blood. This chain uses TRBV10-3 with TRBJ1-1, with 8 bases that match TRBD1. The TCR comes from a man aged 55-75 years with active COVID-19. The CDR3 bases are TGTGCCATCAGGGGGACAGGCGGGAACACTGAAGCTTTCTTT. Translating gives CAIRGTGGNTEAFF.